A single TCR beta chain is shown here with its context. Its antigen is unidentified. The record originates from a study of lymphopenia after photon versus proton radiotherapy. Study-level findings and limits: Better survival with proton therapy was suggested as possible, not demonstrated.

Germline CDR1 is KGHSH and CDR2 is LQKENI. Trimming shortened V by 3 bases and J by 4 bases, and 15 bases separated the two germline ends. The CDR3 length is 15 residues. The table came from immunoSEQ multiplex PCR; TCRdb's copy has only in-frame clones and leaves some out. The table records around 20,000 clones, 84% of them present only once. The specimen comprised peripheral blood, sampled from a patient treated with photon-based radiotherapy. The chain couples TRBV18 to TRBJ1-1; D gene ambiguous. The TCR originated in a woman aged 45-60 years with pancreatic cancer. CDR3 residues: CASSPGRSSSTEAFF. The CDR3 nucleotides are TGTGCCAGCTCACCCGGGAGGAGCAGTAGCACTGAAGCTTTCTTT.